A selection of T cell receptor beta chains follows, all from one sample in a study of blood T cell repertoires in COVID-19. Clones were sequenced by immunoSEQ multiplex PCR, and TCRdb holds only the in-frame ones, with some missing. The repertoire consists of around 120,000 clones, with 79% occurring once and the leading ten covering almost 4%. Sequencing was carried out using peripheral blood. All receptors come from a woman aged 80 or over with acute or convalescent COVID-19. The CDR3 runs from the conserved cysteine through the conserved F or W. Each record gives: V gene, J gene, clone size, D gene, CDR3 DNA, CDR3 protein. The D gene is left open where the match is weak. Not every row has a clone size; where given, it reads once, few, many or a size class.

V: TRBV27
J: TRBJ1-5
size: -
D: -
DNA: TGTGCCAGCAGTTTATCTTATAGCAATCAGCCCCAGCATTTT
CDR3: CASSLSYSNQPQHF

V: TRBV5-1
J: TRBJ1-6
size: -
D: -
DNA: TGCGCCAGCAGCGGCGGGGGTGAAAATTCACCCCTCCACTTT
CDR3: CASSGGGENSPLHF

V: TRBV2
J: TRBJ1-4
size: once
D: -
DNA: TGTGCCAGCAGTAAGGAGGCGGGATTTGCAACTAATGAAAAACTGTTTTTT
CDR3: CASSKEAGFATNEKLFF

V: TRBV11-2
J: TRBJ1-1
size: few
D: TRBD1
DNA: TGTGCCAGCAGCTTAGATGGGGACAGGGGGCTAATGACTGAAGCTTTCTTT
CDR3: CASSLDGDRGLMTEAFF

V: TRBV5-6
J: TRBJ2-2
size: few
D: TRBD1
DNA: TGTGCCAGCAGACCCGGGACAGGGATCAACACCGGGGAGCTGTTTTTT
CDR3: CASRPGTGINTGELFF

V: TRBV11-3
J: TRBJ2-1
size: -
D: TRBD2
DNA: TGTGCCAGCAGCTTAGCGGGGGGGACCGTCGGGGAGCAGTTCTTC
CDR3: CASSLAGGTVGEQFF

V: TRBV28
J: TRBJ1-4
size: -
D: -
DNA: TGTGCCAGCAGTTTATTGACAAATGAAAAACTGTTTTTT
CDR3: CASSLLTNEKLFF

V: TRBV5-1
J: TRBJ2-2
size: -
D: -
DNA: TGCGCCAGCAGCTCCAGGACAGTCTCCGGGGAGCTGTTTTTT
CDR3: CASSSRTVSGELFF

V: TRBV6-5
J: TRBJ2-7
size: -
D: TRBD1
DNA: TGTGCCAGCAGTAAGACCGGGACAGGGATCCACGAGCAGTACTTC
CDR3: CASSKTGTGIHEQYF

V: TRBV5-5
J: TRBJ2-5
size: -
D: -
DNA: TGTGCCAGCAGCCCCGGGTTAATAGAGACCCAGTACTTC
CDR3: CASSPGLIETQYF

V: TRBV11-2
J: TRBJ2-7
size: -
D: TRBD2
DNA: TGTGCCAGCAGCTTAGGATGGCGCGGGAGGGTCTCCGAGCAGTACTTC
CDR3: CASSLGWRGRVSEQYF

V: TRBV6-1
J: TRBJ2-1
size: few
D: TRBD2
DNA: TGTGCCAGCAGTGACACCATACTAGCGGGAGTTGGCAATGAGCAGTTCTTC
CDR3: CASSDTILAGVGNEQFF

V: TRBV27
J: TRBJ1-3
size: -
D: TRBD1
DNA: TGTGCCAGCAGCCTAAGACAGGGGCTCTCCGTATATTTT
CDR3: CASSLRQGLSVYF

V: TRBV30
J: TRBJ2-2
size: -
D: TRBD1
DNA: TGTGCCTGGAGCGGGACAGGGGTCGGGGAGCTGTTTTTT
CDR3: CAWSGTGVGELFF

V: TRBV18
J: TRBJ2-7
size: -
D: TRBD1
DNA: TGTGCCAGCTCACGCCCCGGGACAGGGGGATACTACGAGCAGTACTTC
CDR3: CASSRPGTGGYYEQYF

V: TRBV5-4
J: TRBJ1-5
size: -
D: TRBD1
DNA: TGTGCCAGCAGCCGACAGGGGACGGATCAGCCCCAGCATTTT
CDR3: CASSRQGTDQPQHF

V: TRBV20-1
J: TRBJ1-5
size: few
D: -
DNA: TGCAGTGCTAGTTACGGTTTCGCTCAGCCCCAGCATTTT
CDR3: CSASYGFAQPQHF

V: TRBV28
J: TRBJ2-5
size: -
D: TRBD2
DNA: TGTGCCAGCACTCATATGGGACTAGCGGGAGGTGGAGAGACCCAGTACTTC
CDR3: CASTHMGLAGGGETQYF

V: TRBV19
J: TRBJ2-5
size: -
D: -
DNA: TGTGCCAGTTCGGGAGGACAGGGAGAGACCCAGTACTTC
CDR3: CASSGGQGETQYF

V: TRBV7-8
J: TRBJ1-1
size: -
D: TRBD1
DNA: TGTGCCAGCAGCTCGGCCGGGACAGGGGCTATCCGTGAAGCTTTCTTT
CDR3: CASSSAGTGAIREAFF

V: TRBV5-4
J: TRBJ1-2
size: once
D: TRBD1
DNA: TGTGCCAGCAGCTTGGAACAGGGGACATTTGGCTACACCTTC
CDR3: CASSLEQGTFGYTF

V: TRBV25-1
J: TRBJ1-1
size: -
D: -
DNA: TGTGCCAGCAGTGGGCTAGACGTCCTAAACACTGAAGCTTTCTTT
CDR3: CASSGLDVLNTEAFF

V: TRBV4-3
J: TRBJ1-4
size: -
D: -
DNA: TGCGCCAGCAGCCAAGTTGTCGTTAATGAAAAACTGTTTTTT
CDR3: CASSQVVVNEKLFF

V: TRBV27
J: TRBJ2-1
size: -
D: -
DNA: TGTGCCAGCAGCCCGCTCGACCCGGGGAATGAGCAGTTCTTC
CDR3: CASSPLDPGNEQFF

V: TRBV5-8
J: TRBJ1-2
size: -
D: -
DNA: TGTGCCAGCAGCTTATTTTCAGGGGGCTACACCTTC
CDR3: CASSLFSGGYTF

V: TRBV14
J: TRBJ1-1
size: -
D: -
DNA: TGTGCCAGCAGCCAGGAACAGGGCGTGATCACTGAAGCTTTCTTT
CDR3: CASSQEQGVITEAFF

V: TRBV3-1/TRBV3-2
J: TRBJ2-7
size: -
D: -
DNA: TGTGCCAGCAGCCAAGGCTTCGGGCCAAGAGGGGGCGAGCAGTACTTC
CDR3: CASSQGFGPRGGEQYF

V: TRBV7-2
J: TRBJ2-5
size: -
D: TRBD2
DNA: TGTGCCAGCAGCCGGACTAGCGGGGAGACCCAGTACTTC
CDR3: CASSRTSGETQYF

V: TRBV5-1
J: TRBJ2-2
size: -
D: TRBD2
DNA: TGCGCCAGCAGCTCCGGACTAGCGGGGGGGGACCCAACCGGGGAGCTGTTTTTT
CDR3: CASSSGLAGGDPTGELFF

V: TRBV19
J: TRBJ1-1
size: -
D: TRBD1
DNA: TGTGCCAGTAGTATGACAGGGGGCTACACTGAAGCTTTCTTT
CDR3: CASSMTGGYTEAFF

V: TRBV11-2
J: TRBJ2-1
size: -
D: -
DNA: TGTGCCAGCAGTCGCGACAGGAGTGAATACAATGAGCAGTTCTTC
CDR3: CASSRDRSEYNEQFF

V: TRBV7-2
J: TRBJ2-7
size: few
D: TRBD1
DNA: TGTGCCAGCAGCATGGGACAGGCCTACGAGCAGTACTTC
CDR3: CASSMGQAYEQYF

V: TRBV4-2
J: TRBJ1-2
size: -
D: -
DNA: TGTGCCAGCAGCCAAGAATGGGCCCCCTATGCCTACACCTTC
CDR3: CASSQEWAPYAYTF

V: TRBV3-1/TRBV3-2
J: TRBJ2-3
size: -
D: TRBD2
DNA: TGTGCCAGCACCCGGGGACTAGCGGATCTCACAGATACGCAGTATTTT
CDR3: CASTRGLADLTDTQYF

V: TRBV28
J: TRBJ1-2
size: -
D: TRBD1
DNA: TGTGCCAGGAAAGGACAGGGGCCTGGCTACACCTTC
CDR3: CARKGQGPGYTF

V: TRBV5-1
J: TRBJ2-1
size: once
D: TRBD1
DNA: TGCGCCAGCAGCCTGGGACAGGGATCGTACAATGAGCAGTTCTTC
CDR3: CASSLGQGSYNEQFF

V: TRBV10-3
J: TRBJ2-1
size: -
D: TRBD2
DNA: TGTGCCATCAGTGAAAAGCGGGAGAACAGCAATGAGCAGTTCTTC
CDR3: CAISEKRENSNEQFF

V: TRBV7-2
J: TRBJ1-6
size: -
D: TRBD1
DNA: TGTGCCAGCAGCCTCGACAGGGGGGACCAAAATTCACCCCTCCACTTT
CDR3: CASSLDRGDQNSPLHF

V: TRBV28
J: TRBJ1-4
size: -
D: -
DNA: TGTGCCAGCAGTCCTGACAGCCAACTGTTTTTT
CDR3: CASSPDSQLFF

V: TRBV5-5
J: TRBJ1-2
size: few
D: -
DNA: TGTGCCAGCAGCTTGGCGAACAGGGACTATGGCTACACCTTC
CDR3: CASSLANRDYGYTF

V: TRBV2
J: TRBJ1-5
size: -
D: -
DNA: TGTGCCAGCAGTGATAGGACAGACAATCAGCCCCAGCATTTT
CDR3: CASSDRTDNQPQHF

V: TRBV7-8
J: TRBJ1-2
size: -
D: TRBD1
DNA: TGTGCCAGCAGCTTAGACAGGGGTTATGGCTACACCTTC
CDR3: CASSLDRGYGYTF

V: TRBV28
J: TRBJ1-1
size: -
D: -
DNA: TGTGCCAGCAGTTCGGCATCCGCAACAGGGCGCACTGAAGCTTTCTTT
CDR3: CASSSASATGRTEAFF

V: TRBV2
J: TRBJ2-6
size: -
D: -
DNA: TGTGCCAGCAATGGGGGCGCTGGGGCCAACGTCCTGACTTTC
CDR3: CASNGGAGANVLTF

V: TRBV7-2
J: TRBJ2-7
size: once
D: -
DNA: TGTGCCAGCAGCCCGGAGGCCGCCATGGATGAGCAGTACTTC
CDR3: CASSPEAAMDEQYF

V: TRBV6-2/TRBV6-3
J: TRBJ2-3
size: -
D: -
DNA: TGTGCCAGCAGTCAAATAGATACGCAGTATTTT
CDR3: CASSQIDTQYF